What follows are 11 T cell receptor beta chains derived from one specimen sequenced in a study of blood T cell repertoires in COVID-19. Only in-frame clones appear in the TCRdb table, and some are missing; sequencing was by immunoSEQ multiplex PCR. Of more than 80,000 clones in the sample, approximately 86% were seen once. What was sequenced was peripheral blood. The origin of the receptors is an elderly man with acute or convalescent COVID-19.

The chain is built from TRBV28 and TRBJ1-2; D remains unclear. Germline V gene data show CDR1 as MDHEN and CDR2 as SYDVKM. The CDR3 is 13 amino acids. The V gene lost 2 bases and the J gene lost 4 bases, with 8 bases spanning the gap. The CDR3, as DNA: TGTGCCAGCAGTTTACCGGTAGCCTATGGCTACACCTTC. Its translation is CASSLPVAYGYTF.

This sequence joins TRBV10-3 and TRBJ2-5, with 10 bases lining up with TRBD1. Germline V gene sequence: CDR1 ENHRY, CDR2 SYGVKD. The CDR3 sequence is 14 residues long. Trimming at V came to 4 bases and at J to 2 bases, leaving 1 base not matched to a gene. The CDR3 nucleotides read TGTGCCATCAGTGGGACAGGGGGACAAGAGACCCAGTACTTC. Translated: CAISGTGGQETQYF.

J is TRBJ1-1 and V is TRBV7-8, with 7 positions matching TRBD1. The CDR3 is made up of 13 amino acids. The V gene's germline CDR1 is SGHVS and CDR2 FQNEAQ. Trimming removed 5 bases from V and 6 bases from J; junction bases left unmatched: 6. The CDR3 loop reads CASSRRTGSEAFF. In nucleotides, the CDR3 is TGTGCCAGCAGCCGCCGGACAGGTTCTGAAGCTTTCTTT.

The genes are TRBV15 and TRBJ1-2; 12 bases align to TRBD1. CDR1 and CDR2 from the germline V gene are LNHNV and YYDKDF (reference sequence). The ends lost 1 base at V and 6 bases at J; junction bases unmatched: 6. The CDR3 totals 16 residues. The CDR3 DNA is TGTGCCACCAGCAGAGGGGGGACAGGGGGCTTACATGGCTACACCTTC. Protein sequence: CATSRGGTGGLHGYTF.

J is TRBJ1-4 and V is TRBV25-1; tentatively, D is TRBD1 (5 bases). V lost 1 base, J lost 0 bases, and 9 bases lay in between. CDR1 and CDR2 from the germline V gene are MGHDK and SYGVNS. The CDR3 contains 16 residues. CDR3 sequence reads: CASSEFLGATNEKLFF. Here the CDR3 DNA reads TGTGCCAGCAGTGAATTCTTAGGGGCAACTAATGAAAAACTGTTTTTT.

The gene calls are TRBV6-6 and TRBJ1-5, with a tentative D call TRBD1 (5 bases). Per the germline V gene, CDR1 is MNHNY and CDR2 is SVGAGI (reference sequence). V lost 7 bases and J 8 bases, leaving 15 bases between the germline ends. This CDR3 contains 13 residues. The CDR3 DNA is TGTGCCAGCACTCGGGAGGGGTGGGAGCCCCAGCATTTT. Its translation is CASTREGWEPQHF.

The chain joins TRBV28 to TRBJ1-1; D possibly corresponds to TRBD1 (6 bases). The CDR3 length is 15 residues. CDR1 and CDR2 (germline): MDHEN, SYDVKM. V dropped 6 bases and J dropped 0 bases, with 14 bases sitting between them. The CDR3 DNA reads as TGTGCCAGCAGCGAGGGAACAGGGATGAACACTGAAGCTTTCTTT. Amino acids: CASSEGTGMNTEAFF.

This sequence joins TRBV5-4 and TRBJ2-7, with 9 bases that match TRBD1. The CDR3 is 15 residues long. Germline CDR1 SGHNT, CDR2 YYREEE (reference sequence). J gave up 6 bases and V 0 bases, and 7 bases lay outside the gene matches. The CDR3 loop reads CASSLESGQGFEQYF. The CDR3 region has the DNA TGTGCCAGCAGCTTGGAGTCCGGACAGGGGTTCGAGCAGTACTTC.

The rearrangement links TRBV2 to TRBJ1-5, with TRBD1 matching over 8 bases. Germline CDR1 is SNHLY and CDR2 is FYNNEI. V was pared by 5 bases and J by 5 bases, with 2 bases of the junction left unmatched. The length of the CDR3 is 13 residues. CDR3 loop: CASSQGADQPQHF. The CDR3, as DNA: TGTGCCAGCAGTCAGGGGGCCGATCAGCCCCAGCATTTT.

The V and J genes are TRBV23-1 and TRBJ2-5; D might be TRBD1 (6 bases). TRBV23-1 belongs to the ORF category, with a function that is uncertain. The CDR3 extends over 15 amino acids. V was shortened by 7 bases and J by 2 bases, with 17 bases between the two germline ends. The CDR3 DNA is TGCGCCAGCATTGCACCGGACAGCAAACAAGAGACCCAGTACTTC. Its translation: CASIAPDSKQETQYF.

This clone was seen a single time. The chain couples TRBV24-1 to TRBJ2-2, with D possibly being TRBD1 (5 bases). The germline V gene has CDR1 KGHDR and CDR2 SFDVKD. This CDR3 comprises 13 residues. V shed 8 bases and J shed 4 bases, with 10 bases lying between them. CDR3 in DNA: TGTGCCACCACGCAGGGTGGCACCGGGGAGCTGTTTTTT. Protein sequence: CATTQGGTGELFF.